This T cell receptor beta chain stems from a study (dated by TCRdb to about 2017). For the study in its entirety: Human CD8+ TCR repertoires recognizing immunodominant viral antigens were characterized by means of sequence and structural analyses. Points the paper makes about the study in general: According to the report, the CD8+ TCR repertoires were highly diverse, and those specific to different immunodominant viral antigens were distinct from each other.

These reads were obtained on an Illumina HiSeq 2500. TCRdb passed the public sequencing reads through fastp at Q25 and MiXCR, retaining productive beta sequences. Rows are combined by CDR3 protein, so each entry shows the most common genes and DNA. The sample table lists over a thousand distinct CDR3 sequences, about a fifth of them with a count of one. Roughly 16% of the sample comes from the top ten. From cysteine to phenylalanine, the CDR3 is 13 amino acids long. Only the CDR3 portion is preserved as DNA: 39 bases, with reading frame beginning at the first base. Trimming at the junction amounts to 2 bases on V and 8 bases on J, and the germline ends lie 7 bases apart. With regard to this clonotype: Its antigen remains unidentified. Per-base qualities were not stored, and no clone one base away is much larger.

Sample: CD8+ T cells (not recorded whether cultured). The V gene is TRBV12-3 or TRBV12-4 and the J gene is TRBJ2-6, with TRBD1 perhaps the D gene, on 5 matching bases. The clonotype comes from a female donor. The DNA is as follows: TGTGCCAGCAGTTTAAGGGGTCCCAACGTCCTGACTTTC. Its protein product is CASSLRGPNVLTF.